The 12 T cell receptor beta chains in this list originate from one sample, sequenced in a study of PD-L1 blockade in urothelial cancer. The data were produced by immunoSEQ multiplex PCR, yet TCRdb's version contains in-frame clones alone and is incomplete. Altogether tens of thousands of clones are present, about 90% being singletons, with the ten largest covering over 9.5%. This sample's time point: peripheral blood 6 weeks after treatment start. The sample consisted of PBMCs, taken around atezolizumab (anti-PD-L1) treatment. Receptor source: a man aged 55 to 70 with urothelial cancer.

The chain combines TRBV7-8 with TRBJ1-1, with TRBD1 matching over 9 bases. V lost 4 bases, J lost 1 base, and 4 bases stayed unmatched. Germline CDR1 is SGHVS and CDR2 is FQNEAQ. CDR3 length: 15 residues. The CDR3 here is CASSWGQGQNTEAFF. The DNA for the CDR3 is TGTGCCAGCAGCTGGGGACAGGGCCAGAACACTGAAGCTTTCTTT.

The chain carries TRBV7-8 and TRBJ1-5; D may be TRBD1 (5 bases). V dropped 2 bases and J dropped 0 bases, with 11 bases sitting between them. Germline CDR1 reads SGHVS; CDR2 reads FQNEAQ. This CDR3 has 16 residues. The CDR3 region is CASSLKRTTSNQPQHF. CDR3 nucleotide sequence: TGTGCCAGCAGCTTAAAACGGACAACTAGCAATCAGCCCCAGCATTTT. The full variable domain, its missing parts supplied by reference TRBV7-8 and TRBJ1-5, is GAGVSQSPRYKVAKRGQDVALRCDPISGHVSLFWYQQALGQGPEFLTYFQNEAQLDKSGLPSDRFFAERPEGSVSTLKIQRTQQEDSAVYLCASSLKRTTSNQPQHFGDGTRLSIL.

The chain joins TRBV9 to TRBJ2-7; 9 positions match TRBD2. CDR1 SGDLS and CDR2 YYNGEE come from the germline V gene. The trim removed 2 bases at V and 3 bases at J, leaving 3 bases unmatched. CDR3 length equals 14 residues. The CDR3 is CASSVSSGGYEQYF. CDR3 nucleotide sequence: TGTGCCAGCAGCGTGAGTAGCGGGGGCTACGAGCAGTACTTC.

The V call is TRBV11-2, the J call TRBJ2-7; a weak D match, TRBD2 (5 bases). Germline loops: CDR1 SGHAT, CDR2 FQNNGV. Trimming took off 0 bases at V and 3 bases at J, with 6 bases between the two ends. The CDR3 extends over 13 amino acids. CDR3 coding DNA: TGTGCCAGCAGCTTAGATCGGGGCTACGAGCAGTACTTC. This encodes CASSLDRGYEQYF.

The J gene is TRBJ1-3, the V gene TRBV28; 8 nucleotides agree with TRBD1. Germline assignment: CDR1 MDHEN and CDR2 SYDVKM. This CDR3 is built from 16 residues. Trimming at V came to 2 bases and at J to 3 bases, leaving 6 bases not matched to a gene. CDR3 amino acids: CASSLRPGGGGNTIYF. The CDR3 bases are TGTGCCAGCAGTTTAAGGCCAGGGGGCGGTGGAAACACCATATATTTT.

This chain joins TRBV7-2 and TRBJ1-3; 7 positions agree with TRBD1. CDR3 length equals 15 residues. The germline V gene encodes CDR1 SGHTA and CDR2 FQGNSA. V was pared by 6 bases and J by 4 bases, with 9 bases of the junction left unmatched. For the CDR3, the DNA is TGTGCCAGCAGTCTTACAGGGGTGGGGGGAAACACCATATATTTT. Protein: CASSLTGVGGNTIYF.

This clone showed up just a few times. The CDR3 coding sequence is TGTGCCAGCAGCGCCGAGAACTATGGCTACACCTTC. Translated, it gives CASSAENYGYTF. The chain uses TRBV9 and TRBJ1-2; D gene unclear. V lost 3 bases and J 2 bases, leaving 5 bases between the germline ends. The CDR3 contains 12 residues. Germline V CDR1 and CDR2: SGDLS, YYNGEE. Together with reference TRBV9 and TRBJ1-2, the CDR3 gives the full variable domain: DSGVTQTPKHLITATGQRVTLRCSPRSGDLSVYWYQQSLDQGLQFLIQYYNGEERAKGNILERFSAQQFPDLHSELNLSSLELGDSALYFCASSAENYGYTFGSGTRLTVV.

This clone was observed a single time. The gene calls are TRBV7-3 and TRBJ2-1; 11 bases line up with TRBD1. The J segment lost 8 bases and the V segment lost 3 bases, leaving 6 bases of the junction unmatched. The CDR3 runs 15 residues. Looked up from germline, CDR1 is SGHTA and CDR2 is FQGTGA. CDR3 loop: CASSLGQGDLDEQFF. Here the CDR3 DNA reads TGTGCCAGCAGCTTGGGACAGGGGGATCTCGATGAGCAGTTCTTC.

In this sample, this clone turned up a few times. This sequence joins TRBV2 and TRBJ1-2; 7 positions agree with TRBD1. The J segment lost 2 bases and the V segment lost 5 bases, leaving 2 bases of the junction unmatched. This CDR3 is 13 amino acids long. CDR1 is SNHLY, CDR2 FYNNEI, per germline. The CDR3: CASSSTGNYGYTF. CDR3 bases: TGTGCCAGCAGTTCGACAGGGAACTATGGCTACACCTTC.

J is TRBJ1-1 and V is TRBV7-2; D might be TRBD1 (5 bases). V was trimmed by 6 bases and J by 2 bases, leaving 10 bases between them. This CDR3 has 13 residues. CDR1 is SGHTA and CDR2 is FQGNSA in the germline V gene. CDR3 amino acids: CASRAGFNTEAFF. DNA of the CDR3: TGTGCCAGCAGGGCAGGGTTTAACACTGAAGCTTTCTTT.

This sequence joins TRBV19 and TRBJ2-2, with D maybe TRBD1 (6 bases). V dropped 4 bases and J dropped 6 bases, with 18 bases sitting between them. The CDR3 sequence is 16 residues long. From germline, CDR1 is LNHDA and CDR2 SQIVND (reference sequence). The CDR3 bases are TGTGCCAGTAGTAGATACCTTCAACAGGGATCCGGGGAGCTGTTTTTT. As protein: CASSRYLQQGSGELFF. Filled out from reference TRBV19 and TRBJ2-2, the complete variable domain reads DGGITQSPKYLFRKEGQNVTLSCEQNLNHDAMYWYRQDPGQGLRLIYYSQIVNDFQKGDIAEGYSVSREKKESFPLTVTSAQKNPTAFYLCASSRYLQQGSGELFFGEGSRLTVL.

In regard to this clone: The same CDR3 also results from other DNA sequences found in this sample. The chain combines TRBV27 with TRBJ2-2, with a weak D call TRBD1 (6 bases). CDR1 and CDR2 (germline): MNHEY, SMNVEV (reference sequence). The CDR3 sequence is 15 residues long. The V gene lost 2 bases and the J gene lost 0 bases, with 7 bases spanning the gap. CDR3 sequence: CASSLAGANTGELFF. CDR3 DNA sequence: TGTGCCAGCAGTTTAGCAGGGGCGAACACCGGGGAGCTGTTTTTT.